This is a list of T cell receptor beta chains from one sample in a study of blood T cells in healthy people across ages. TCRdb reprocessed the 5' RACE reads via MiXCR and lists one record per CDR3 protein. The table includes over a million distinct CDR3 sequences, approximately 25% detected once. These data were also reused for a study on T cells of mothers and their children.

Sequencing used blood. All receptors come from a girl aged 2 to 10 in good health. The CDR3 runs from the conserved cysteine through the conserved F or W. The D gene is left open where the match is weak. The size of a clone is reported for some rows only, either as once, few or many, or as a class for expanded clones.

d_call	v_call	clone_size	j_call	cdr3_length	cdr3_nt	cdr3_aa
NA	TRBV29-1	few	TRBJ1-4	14	TGCAGCGTTGAATGGAGGCGCGATCTTGAAAAACTGTTTTTT	CSVEWRRDLEKLFF
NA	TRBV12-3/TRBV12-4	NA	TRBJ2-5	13	TGTGCCAGCAGCCCGCAACTGCGGGAGACCCAGTACTTC	CASSPQLRETQYF
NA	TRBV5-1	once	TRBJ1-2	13	TGCGCCAGCAGCTTGGACCGTTGCTATGGCTACACCTTC	CASSLDRCYGYTF
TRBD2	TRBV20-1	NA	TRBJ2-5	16	TGCAGTGCCCCTGGACTAGCGGGAACGTACCAAGAGACCCAGTACTTC	CSAPGLAGTYQETQYF
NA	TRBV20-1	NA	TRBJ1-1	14	TGCAGTGCTAGAGGGTTGTCTATGAACACTGAAGCTTTCTTT	CSARGLSMNTEAFF
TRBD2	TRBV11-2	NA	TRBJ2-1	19	TGTGCCAGCAGCCTGTGGGGGACTAGCGGGAATTTTACCTACAATGAGCAGTTCTTC	CASSLWGTSGNFTYNEQFF
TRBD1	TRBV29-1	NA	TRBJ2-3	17	TGCAGCGTTGAAGGCGGACAGGGGCCGGGCTTCACAGATACGCAGTATTTT	CSVEGGQGPGFTDTQYF
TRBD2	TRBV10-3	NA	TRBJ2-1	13	TGTGCCATCAGTAGCGGGGTGGGTGATGAGCAGTTCTTC	CAISSGVGDEQFF
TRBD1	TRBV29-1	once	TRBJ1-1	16	TGCAGCGTAGCCCCGACGGAGGGGGCGGAAGTCACTGAAGCTTTCTTT	CSVAPTEGAEVTEAFF
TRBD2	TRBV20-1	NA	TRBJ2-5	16	TGCAGTGCCGCCGACCCGTTCATGCGGGGGGATGGGACCCAGTACTTC	CSAADPFMRGDGTQYF
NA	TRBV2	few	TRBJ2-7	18	TGTGCCAGCATGGGGGCCGGGACCTGGTTCCCCTCTTCCTACGAGCAGTACTTC	CASMGAGTWFPSSYEQYF
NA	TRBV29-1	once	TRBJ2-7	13	TGCAGCGTTTTCGGTCCGAGGCTACGGGAGCAGTACTTC	CSVFGPRLREQYF
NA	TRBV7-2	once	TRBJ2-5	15	TGTGCCAGCAGCCTAGGACCGGTCGGAGGGCTGACCCAGTACTTC	CASSLGPVGGLTQYF
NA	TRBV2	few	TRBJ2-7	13	TGTGCCAGCAGTGAACAGGCGACCTACGAGCAGTACTTC	CASSEQATYEQYF
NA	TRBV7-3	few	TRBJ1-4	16	TGTGCCAGCAGCTTAGGACCCCCGGCAACTAATGAAAAACTGTTTTTT	CASSLGPPATNEKLFF
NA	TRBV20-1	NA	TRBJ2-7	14	TGCAGTGCTAGAGATGTAGGGGCGGGCTACGAGCAGTACTTC	CSARDVGAGYEQYF
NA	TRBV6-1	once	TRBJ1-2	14	TGTGCCAGCAGGGCCGTGGGATCTAACTATGGCTACACCTTC	CASRAVGSNYGYTF
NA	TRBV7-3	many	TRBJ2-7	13	TGTGCCAGCAGCCCCCCTAGCTCCTACGAGCAGTACTTC	CASSPPSSYEQYF
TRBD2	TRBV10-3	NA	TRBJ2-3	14	TGTGCCATCAGTGTCGGGACTAACACAGATACGCAGTATTTT	CAISVGTNTDTQYF
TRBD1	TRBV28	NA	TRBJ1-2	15	TGTGCCAGCACAGTAAGAATGGACAGGGGTAATGGCTACACCTTC	CASTVRMDRGNGYTF
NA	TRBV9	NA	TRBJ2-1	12	TGTGCCAGCAGCGAAAACCCCAATGAGCAGTTCTTC	CASSENPNEQFF
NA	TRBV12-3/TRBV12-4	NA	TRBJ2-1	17	TGTGCCAGCAGTTTCCCGACGAGAACCTCCGTCTACAATGAGCAGTTCTTC	CASSFPTRTSVYNEQFF
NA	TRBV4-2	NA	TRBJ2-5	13	TGTGCCAGCAGCCAAAGGGTGGGCGAGACCCAGTACTTC	CASSQRVGETQYF
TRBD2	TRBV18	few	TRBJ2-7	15	TGTGCCAGCTCACACCAACTAGCGGGAGACTACGAGCAGTACTTC	CASSHQLAGDYEQYF
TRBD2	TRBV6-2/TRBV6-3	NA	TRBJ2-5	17	TGTGCCAGCAGTTACTCGGCCGGGACTAGCGGCAAAGAGACCCAGTACTTC	CASSYSAGTSGKETQYF
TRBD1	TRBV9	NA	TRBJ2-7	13	TGTGTCAGCAGCGTAGGGACAGGGTCCGAGCAGTACTTC	CVSSVGTGSEQYF
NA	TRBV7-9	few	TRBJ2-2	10	TGTGCCTGCCCCACCGGGGAGCTGTTTTTT	CACPTGELFF
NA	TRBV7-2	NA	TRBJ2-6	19	TGTCCCAGCAGCCCTCGGAAAGGAGGTGCTGGAACTGGGGCCAACGTCCTGACTTTC	CPSSPRKGGAGTGANVLTF
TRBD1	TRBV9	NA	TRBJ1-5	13	TGTGCCAGCGGACAGGGGTACGGCCAGCCCCAGCATTTT	CASGQGYGQPQHF
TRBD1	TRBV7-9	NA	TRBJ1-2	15	TGTGCCAGCAGCTTGTCCGGGACAGGCCCTTATGGCTACACCTTC	CASSLSGTGPYGYTF
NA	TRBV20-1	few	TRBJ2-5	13	TGCAGTGCTAGAATCCGCTCGCAAGAGACCCAGTACTTC	CSARIRSQETQYF
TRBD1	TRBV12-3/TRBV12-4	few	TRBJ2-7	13	TGTGCCAGCAGTTTGGGACAGTTTTACGAGCAGTACTTC	CASSLGQFYEQYF
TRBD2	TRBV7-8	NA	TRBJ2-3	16	TGTGCCAGCAGCTTATTAGCGGGGACTAGCACAGATACGCAGTATTTT	CASSLLAGTSTDTQYF
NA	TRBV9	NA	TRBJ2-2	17	TGTGCCAGCAGTGTAGGATTAGCGGAGGTAAACACCGGGGAGCTGTTTTTT	CASSVGLAEVNTGELFF
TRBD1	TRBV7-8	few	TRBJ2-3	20	TGTGCCAGCAGCTCCCCCCTCGCGGGACAGGGGGCGCCGGGCACAGATACGCAGTATTTT	CASSSPLAGQGAPGTDTQYF
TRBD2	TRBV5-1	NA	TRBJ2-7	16	TGCGCCAGCAGCTCCATGCATAGCGGGAGCCCCAACGAGCAGTACTTC	CASSSMHSGSPNEQYF
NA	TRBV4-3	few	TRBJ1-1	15	TGCGCCAGCAGCCAAGACCCCGACAGGAGTTCCGAAGCTTTCTTT	CASSQDPDRSSEAFF
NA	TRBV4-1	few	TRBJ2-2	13	TGCGCCAGCAGCCATCCTGAACCCCGGGAGCTGTTTTTT	CASSHPEPRELFF
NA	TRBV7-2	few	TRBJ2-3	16	TGTGCCAGCAGGTTAGGCCTAGCGCCTAGCACAGATACGCAGTATTTT	CASRLGLAPSTDTQYF
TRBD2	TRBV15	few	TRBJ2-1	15	TGTGCCACCAGCAGAGTGGCTAGCGGGAGCAATGAGCAGTTCTTC	CATSRVASGSNEQFF
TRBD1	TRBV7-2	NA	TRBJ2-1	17	TGTGCCAGCAGCTTACGGGCAGGGGGCTTTTGGGACAATGAGCAGTTCTTC	CASSLRAGGFWDNEQFF
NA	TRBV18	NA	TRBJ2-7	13	TGTGCCAGCTCACCCAACGTCGGGGGCGAGCAGTACTTC	CASSPNVGGEQYF
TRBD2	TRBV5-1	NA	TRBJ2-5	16	TGCGCCAGCAGCTTGGGCTTCAGCGGGAGGCGAGAGACCCAGTACTTC	CASSLGFSGRRETQYF
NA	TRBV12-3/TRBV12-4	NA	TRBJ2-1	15	TGTGCCAGCCTAAGGGGGTGGGACCCCTACAATGAGCAGTTCTTC	CASLRGWDPYNEQFF
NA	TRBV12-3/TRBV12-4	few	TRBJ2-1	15	TGTGCCAGCAGTTTTGAGGGGATATTCATTAATGAGCAGTTCTTC	CASSFEGIFINEQFF
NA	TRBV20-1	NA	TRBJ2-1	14	TGCAGTGCTAGAGATCTGGATTGGAACAATGAGCAGTTCTTC	CSARDLDWNNEQFF
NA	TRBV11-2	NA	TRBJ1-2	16	TGTGCCAGCAGCCACCTGAAAGGGCAATTACGCTATGGCTACACCTTC	CASSHLKGQLRYGYTF
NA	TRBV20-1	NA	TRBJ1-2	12	TGCAGTGCCTCCGGGACTAACTATGGCTACACCTTC	CSASGTNYGYTF
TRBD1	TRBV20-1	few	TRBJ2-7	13	TGCAGTGCGTTTAGGACAGGGCCATACGAGCAGTACTTC	CSAFRTGPYEQYF
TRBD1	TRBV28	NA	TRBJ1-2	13	TGTGCCAGCGGGGGACAGGTCCTTTATGGCTACACCTTC	CASGGQVLYGYTF
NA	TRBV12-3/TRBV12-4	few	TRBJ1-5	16	TGTGCCAGCAGTTTAAGGGCTCCCTCCAGCAATCAGCCCCAGCATTTT	CASSLRAPSSNQPQHF
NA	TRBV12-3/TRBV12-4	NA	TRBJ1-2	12	TGTGCCAGCACCTCAGGGGTTGAGGGCTACACCTTC	CASTSGVEGYTF
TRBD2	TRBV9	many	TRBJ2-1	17	TGTGCCAGCAGCGCCGGGGTAGCGGGAGGGCCTGAGAATGAGCAGTTCTTC	CASSAGVAGGPENEQFF
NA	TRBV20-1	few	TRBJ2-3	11	TGCAGTGCTCCCTCAACCAAATCGCAGTATTTT	CSAPSTKSQYF
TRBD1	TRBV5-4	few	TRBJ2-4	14	TGTGCCAGCAGCTTACAAACAGGGGAGAACATTCAGTACTTC	CASSLQTGENIQYF